These 31 T cell receptor beta chains came from one sample sequenced in a study of T cell responses to AZD1222 COVID-19 vaccine. The assay was immunoSEQ multiplex PCR, and TCRdb's table has in-frame clones only and misses some. The sample consists of 150,000 to 200,000 clones, less than 95% of them appearing once. The sample was peripheral blood, taken on day 0 of AZD1222 vaccination. The receptors originated from an adult in good health.

The chain has TRBV30 and TRBJ1-5; a possible D gene is TRBD1 (5 bases). The CDR3 is made up of 13 amino acids. V lost 0 bases and J lost 16, with 19 bases in between. CDR1 and CDR2 from the germline V gene are GTSNPN and SVGIG (reference sequence). The CDR3 sequence is CAWSVAGGKGQHF. The CDR3 DNA reads TGTGCCTGGAGTGTCGCCGGCGGGAAGGGGCAACATTTT. The full variable domain, with the rest looked up from reference TRBV30 and TRBJ1-5, is SQTIHQWPATLVQPVGSPLSLECTVEGTSNPNLYWYRQAAGRGLQLLFYSVGIGQISSEVPQNLSASRPQDRQFILSSKKLLLSDSGFYLCAWSVAGGKGQHFGDGTRLSIL.

V usage is TRBV19 and J usage is TRBJ1-5, with 8 positions matching TRBD1. V was pared by 7 bases and J by 7 bases, with 6 bases of the junction left unmatched. This CDR3 comprises 13 residues. Germline V gene sequence: CDR1 LNHDA, CDR2 SQIVND (reference sequence). CDR3 DNA: TGTGCCAGTAAGACAGGGGTCGACCAGCCCCAGCATTTT. Its protein product is CASKTGVDQPQHF.

The J gene is TRBJ1-6, the V gene TRBV7-8; D uncertain. This CDR3 is built from 15 residues. CDR1 is SGHVS, CDR2 FQNEAQ, per germline. V dropped 1 base and J dropped 9 bases, with 13 bases sitting between them. The CDR3 DNA is TGTGCCAGCAGCTTAGGGTCAGACACCGGTTCACCCCTCCACTTT. This translates into CASSLGSDTGSPLHF.

The V call is TRBV18, the J call TRBJ1-5; D is perhaps TRBD1 (6 bases). Trimming removed 8 bases from V and 1 base from J, with 12 bases in between. The CDR3 totals 14 residues. Germline values: CDR1 KGHSH, CDR2 LQKENI. As DNA, the CDR3 is TGTGCCAGCGCGTTAACAGGGAGCAATCAGCCCCAGCATTTT. Translated: CASALTGSNQPQHF.

This chain connects TRBV11-2 to TRBJ2-1; perhaps TRBD1 as D (6 bases). The CDR3 has 14 amino acids. V was pared by 5 bases and J by 6 bases, with 14 bases between. CDR1 and CDR2 from the germline V gene are SGHAT and FQNNGV. CDR3 loop: CASSQGTYINEQFF. Written as DNA, the CDR3 is TGTGCCAGCAGCCAGGGGACGTATATCAATGAGCAGTTCTTC.

The chain joins TRBV11-2 to TRBJ2-1; 10 positions match TRBD2. V was pared by 3 bases and J by 7 bases, with 9 bases of the junction left unmatched. This CDR3 comprises 16 residues. In germline, CDR1 is SGHAT, CDR2 FQNNGV. CDR3 bases: TGTGCCAGCAGCTTGCGTCTAGCGGGAGCGGGGAATGAGCAGTTCTTC. Its protein is CASSLRLAGAGNEQFF.

In this sample, this clone turned up once. This rearrangement joins TRBV2 to TRBJ2-1; 7 positions match TRBD2. The CDR3 spans 13 residues. After removal of 7 bases from V and 8 bases from J, the junction contained 8 bases not matched to a gene. Germline loops: CDR1 SNHLY, CDR2 FYNNEI. CDR3 sequence: CASNGGGPHEQFF. In DNA form, the CDR3 reads TGTGCCAGCAACGGGGGAGGGCCCCATGAGCAGTTCTTC. Looking up the rest from reference TRBV2 and TRBJ2-1 gives the full variable domain: EPEVTQTPSHQVTQMGQEVILRCVPISNHLYFYWYRQILGQKVEFLVSFYNNEISEKSEIFDDQFSVERPDGSNFTLKIRSTKLEDSAMYFCASNGGGPHEQFFGPGTRLTVL.

The chain links TRBV4-1 to TRBJ1-5; 8 bases map to TRBD1. V lost 2 bases and J lost 4; bases outside the gene matches: 4. Looked up from germline, CDR1 is MGHRA and CDR2 is YSYEKL. This CDR3 is 15 amino acids long. The CDR3 coding sequence is TGCGCCAGCAGCCAAATCCGGACAGGGAATCAGCCCCAGCATTTT. This translates into CASSQIRTGNQPQHF.

This chain connects TRBV7-6 to TRBJ1-5; the D is unclear. The CDR3 length is 15 residues. Germline CDR1 is SGHVS and CDR2 is FNYEAQ. The ends were cut back, 4 bases at V and 10 bases at J, with 20 bases in the middle. CDR3: CASSSSSVRSGPQHF. DNA for the CDR3: TGTGCCAGCAGCTCCTCCTCCGTCCGTTCCGGACCCCAGCATTTT. The variable domain in full, with the rest retrieved from reference TRBV7-6 and TRBJ1-5, is GAGVSQSPRYKVTKRGQDVALRCDPISGHVSLYWYRQALGQGPEFLTYFNYEAQQDKSGLPNDRFSAERPEGSISTLTIQRTEQRDSAMYRCASSSSSVRSGPQHFGDGTRLSIL.

V gene TRBV19 combines with J gene TRBJ2-1; 10 nucleotides align to TRBD2. The germline V gene encodes CDR1 LNHDA and CDR2 SQIVND (reference sequence). The V gene end was trimmed by 10 bases and the J gene end by 8 bases; junction bases not matched to a gene: 14. The CDR3 is made up of 15 amino acids. CDR3 loop: CATDTSGTPGYEQFF. The CDR3 coding sequence is TGTGCCACCGACACTAGCGGGACGCCCGGCTATGAGCAGTTCTTC.

The chain couples TRBV30 to TRBJ1-5, with D possibly being TRBD1 (6 bases). V was cut by 2 bases and J by 0 bases, with 11 bases left in between. Germline CDR1 is GTSNPN and CDR2 is SVGIG (reference sequence). This CDR3 has 15 amino acids. DNA for the CDR3: TGTGCCTGGAGTTCGGAGACAGGTAGCAATCAGCCCCAGCATTTT. This encodes CAWSSETGSNQPQHF.

This clone was detected only once. The chain links TRBV28 to TRBJ2-2; TRBD2 aligns across 7 bases. CDR3 size: 15 residues. With V trimmed by 6 bases and J by 4 bases, 8 bases remained unmatched. Germline V lookup: CDR1 MDHEN, CDR2 SYDVKM. The DNA for the CDR3 is TGTGCCAGCAGCCTCACTAGCGAATTCACCGGGGAGCTGTTTTTT. Translation: CASSLTSEFTGELFF.

The chain couples TRBV5-3 to TRBJ2-2; unclear D gene. TRBV5-3 is classed as an ORF, of uncertain function. The length of the CDR3 is 11 residues. V was pared by 8 bases and J by 8 bases, with 10 bases between. CDR3 nucleotide sequence: TGTGCCAGGGTTACTGAAGGGGAGCTGTTTTTT. This sequence encodes CARVTEGELFF.

This chain links TRBV11-2 with TRBJ1-5, with D perhaps TRBD1 (6 bases). V was shortened by 1 base and J by 5 bases, with 15 bases between the two germline ends. Germline CDR1 SGHAT, CDR2 FQNNGV. The CDR3 sequence is 16 residues long. DNA for the CDR3: TGTGCCAGCAGCTTAGGGGCGCGGGGGGCGGATCAGCCCCAGCATTTT. It codes for CASSLGARGADQPQHF.

The V gene is TRBV30, the J gene TRBJ1-1; unclear D gene. This CDR3 is 14 amino acids long. V shed 2 bases and J shed 7 bases, with 17 bases lying between them. Germline V gives CDR1 GTSNPN, CDR2 SVGIG (reference sequence). In nucleotides, the CDR3 is TGTGCCTGGAGTCGGCCCCTATTGCGGGTTGAAGCTTTCTTT. Its translation: CAWSRPLLRVEAFF.

This chain uses TRBV28 with TRBJ2-7; maybe TRBD2 (7 bases). The CDR3 covers 16 residues. V shed 6 bases and J shed 7 bases, with 25 bases lying between them. In germline, CDR1 is MDHEN, CDR2 SYDVKM. CDR3 DNA: TGTGCCAGCAGACCCCTCGACGCAGGGGAGGGGTGGGAGCAGTACTTC. The encoded protein is CASRPLDAGEGWEQYF.

This rearrangement joins TRBV9 to TRBJ1-2; D gene uncertain. This CDR3 spans 14 amino acids. Germline CDR1 and CDR2: SGDLS and YYNGEE. The germline V and J ends were trimmed by 3 bases and 3 bases, with 12 bases remaining between them. The CDR3 loop is CASSEPGIDYGYTF. In nucleotides, the CDR3 is TGTGCCAGCAGCGAACCCGGGATCGACTATGGCTACACCTTC.

The gene calls are TRBV2 and TRBJ2-3, with 7 nucleotides matching TRBD2. J lost 0 bases, V lost 6 bases, and 9 bases had no gene match. Germline values: CDR1 SNHLY, CDR2 FYNNEI. This CDR3 is built from 16 residues. CDR3 residues: CASSSGGRGSTDTQYF. CDR3 DNA: TGTGCCAGCAGCTCAGGCGGGAGAGGGAGCACAGATACGCAGTATTTT.

The V and J genes are TRBV5-1 and TRBJ2-3; tentatively, D is TRBD2 (5 bases). The ends were cut back, 2 bases at V and 5 bases at J, with 12 bases in the middle. CDR1 SGHRS and CDR2 YFSETQ come from the germline V gene. CDR3 length equals 14 residues. For the CDR3, the DNA is TGCGCCAGCAGCTTAGCTCAAAGCGGAGATACGCAGTATTTT. It yields the protein CASSLAQSGDTQYF.

This chain links TRBV7-9 with TRBJ2-7, with D hard to call. Trimming took off 2 bases at V and 3 bases at J, with 14 bases between the two ends. The length of the CDR3 is 15 residues. The germline CDR1 and CDR2 sequences are SEHNR and FQNEAQ (reference sequence). The CDR3, as DNA: TGTGCCAGCAGCTTAAACCAATCCTGGGTCTACGAGCAGTACTTC. Protein: CASSLNQSWVYEQYF.

The V call is TRBV4-2, the J call TRBJ2-5; 9 bases fit TRBD2. The CDR3 is 13 amino acids. Trimming cost V 3 bases and J 5 bases; bases outside gene matches: 1. Germline CDR1 LGHNA, CDR2 YNFKEQ. The DNA for the CDR3 is TGTGCCAGCAGCCAGCTAGCGGGGGAGACCCAGTACTTC. Translated: CASSQLAGETQYF.

The chain couples TRBV6-5 to TRBJ1-5; D gene uncertain. Germline assignment: CDR1 MNHEY and CDR2 SVGAGI. Trimming took 6 bases from V and 0 from J, leaving 3 bases between them. There are 12 residues in the CDR3. CDR3 nucleotides: TGTGCCAGCAGGTATAGCAATCAGCCCCAGCATTTT. Translating it yields CASRYSNQPQHF.

The V gene is TRBV27, the J gene TRBJ1-5; D uncertain. Germline V gene data show CDR1 as MNHEY and CDR2 as SMNVEV (reference sequence). This CDR3 region has 13 residues. The V end lost 8 bases, the J end lost 4 bases, and 12 bases lay between the germline ends. The CDR3 is CASSSGRNQPQHF. In DNA, the CDR3 is TGTGCCAGCTCATCGGGGAGGAATCAGCCCCAGCATTTT.

This chain joins TRBV27 and TRBJ2-7; D unclear. The CDR3 sequence is 13 residues long. Trimming removed 6 bases at V and 5 bases at J, with 14 bases between. CDR1 MNHEY and CDR2 SMNVEV come from the germline V gene (reference sequence). The CDR3 spells CASSFPGRDEQYF. CDR3 nucleotides: TGTGCCAGCAGCTTTCCCGGACGCGACGAGCAGTACTTC.

This clone was seen a single time. Other nucleotide sequences from this sample produce the same CDR3. This chain links TRBV5-1 with TRBJ1-1; D unclear. Looked up from germline, CDR1 is SGHRS and CDR2 is YFSETQ. CDR3 length equals 14 residues. The V and J ends lost 1 base and 5 bases respectively, with 12 bases between them. The CDR3 DNA follows: TGCGCCAGCAGCTTGTCGCGGGCCGGGACTGAAGCTTTCTTT. Its protein is CASSLSRAGTEAFF. Full variable domain (remainder filled in from reference TRBV5-1 and TRBJ1-1): KAGVTQTPRYLIKTRGQQVTLSCSPISGHRSVSWYQQTPGQGLQFLFEYFSETQRNKGNFPGRFSGRQFSNSRSEMNVSTLELGDSALYLCASSLSRAGTEAFFGQGTRLTVV.

This chain joins TRBV6-5 and TRBJ1-2, with D unresolved. CDR1 and CDR2 (germline): MNHEY, SVGAGI. The CDR3 totals 16 residues. V was shortened by 2 bases and J by 5 bases, with 18 bases between the two germline ends. CDR3 nucleotides: TGTGCCAGCAGTTACCAAACCACCCAGTTATCTTATGGCTACACCTTC. Amino acids: CASSYQTTQLSYGYTF.

This chain uses TRBV28 with TRBJ1-1, with a possible D match to TRBD1 (6 bases). Germline V gene sequence: CDR1 MDHEN, CDR2 SYDVKM. The CDR3 runs 14 residues. Deletions cut 11 bases from V and 9 bases from J, with 25 bases between. As DNA, the CDR3 is TGTGCCGCAGGCGATGGGGACATGAGGGTAAAAGCTTTCTTT. This gives the protein CAAGDGDMRVKAFF.

The rearrangement links TRBV6-5 to TRBJ2-7, with D possibly being TRBD2 (6 bases). The V and J ends lost 7 bases and 0 bases respectively, with 16 bases between them. Germline V gives CDR1 MNHEY, CDR2 SVGAGI. The CDR3 covers 15 residues. Here the CDR3 DNA reads TGTGCCAGCACCATAGGACTACCAGGCTCCTACGAGCAGTACTTC. Translated: CASTIGLPGSYEQYF.

V is TRBV28 and J is TRBJ1-1; perhaps TRBD1 as D (6 bases). This CDR3 has 16 amino acids. CDR1 is MDHEN and CDR2 is SYDVKM in the germline V gene. V gave up 9 bases and J gave up 0 bases, with 20 bases separating them. The CDR3 region has the DNA TGTGCCAGTAATACGGTGGACAGAATAATGAACACTGAAGCTTTCTTT. Translating it yields CASNTVDRIMNTEAFF.

The rearrangement joins TRBV19 to TRBJ2-1, with D perhaps matching TRBD2 (6 bases). The V end lost 3 bases, the J end lost 4 bases, and 10 bases lay between the germline ends. There are 14 residues in the CDR3. CDR1 LNHDA and CDR2 SQIVND come from the germline V gene (reference sequence). CDR3 protein: CASSIGTQYNEQFF. CDR3 nucleotides: TGTGCCAGTAGTATTGGGACTCAGTACAATGAGCAGTTCTTC. Complete variable domain (other parts from reference TRBV19 and TRBJ2-1): DGGITQSPKYLFRKEGQNVTLSCEQNLNHDAMYWYRQDPGQGLRLIYYSQIVNDFQKGDIAEGYSVSREKKESFPLTVTSAQKNPTAFYLCASSIGTQYNEQFFGPGTRLTVL.

The rearrangement uses TRBV5-8 and TRBJ1-4; a weak D match, TRBD1 (5 bases). V lost 4 bases to trimming and J lost 5 bases, with 15 bases between them. The CDR3 is made up of 15 amino acids. Germline assignment: CDR1 SGHTS and CDR2 YDEGEE. CDR3 sequence (DNA): TGTGCCAGCAGCCGGGGGGTGGCCCACAATGAAAAACTGTTTTTT. It codes for CASSRGVAHNEKLFF.